These 12 T cell receptor beta chains originate from one sample sequenced in a study of shared clonotypes between healthy human individuals. Method: immunoSEQ multiplex PCR; TCRdb's copy keeps in-frame clones and lacks some. Here the sample spans approximately 710,000 clones, 90% being singletons. The sequenced material came from memory CD8+ T cells from PBMCs. The subset is: CD45RO+ cells pooled with CCR7-negative TemRA cells. The receptors here all came from a man younger than 35 in good health. Some clones in this sample may be carry-over from other donors' samples.

The V call is TRBV10-3, the J call TRBJ1-3, with unresolved D. In germline, CDR1 is ENHRY, CDR2 SYGVKD. Deletions cut 1 base from V and 0 bases from J, with 10 bases between. This CDR3 spans 16 amino acids. CDR3 coding DNA: TGTGCCATCAGTGAGTGGGCGCAGAACTCTGGAAACACCATATATTTT. Its protein product is CAISEWAQNSGNTIYF.

This clone was observed many times. The chain uses TRBV7-9 and TRBJ2-5, with 9 bases fitting TRBD1. J gave up 3 bases and V 5 bases, and 10 bases lay outside the gene matches. This CDR3 has 16 residues. Germline CDR1 reads SEHNR; CDR2 reads FQNEAQ (reference sequence). The CDR3: CASSQMSGTGKETQYF. For the CDR3, the DNA is TGTGCCAGCAGCCAGATGTCCGGGACAGGGAAAGAGACCCAGTACTTC.

The sample holds a few counts of this clone. The chain couples TRBV28 to TRBJ1-1; no firm D call. The V gene's germline CDR1 is MDHEN and CDR2 SYDVKM. The CDR3 has 11 residues. With 6 bases removed from V and 10 bases from J, the gap between germline ends came to 12 bases. The CDR3 is CASSPWLGAFF. The CDR3 DNA reads as TGTGCCAGCAGCCCGTGGCTGGGAGCTTTCTTT. Full variable domain (outside the CDR3, taken from reference TRBV28 and TRBJ1-1): DVKVTQSSRYLVKRTGEKVFLECVQDMDHENMFWYRQDPGLGLRLIYFSYDVKMKEKGDIPEGYSVSREKKERFSLILESASTNQTSMYLCASSPWLGAFFGQGTRLTVV.

In this sample, this clone turned up once. The chain links TRBV5-6 to TRBJ2-7; 7 positions agree with TRBD1. The germline V gene has CDR1 SGHDT and CDR2 YYEEEE. CDR3 length: 15 amino acids. The V segment lost 2 bases and the J segment 7 bases; nucleotides outside the gene matches: 12. CDR3 DNA sequence: TGTGCCAGCAGCTTAGGGGACAGCCGAATCGGGGAGCAGTACTTC. Translation gives CASSLGDSRIGEQYF.

A word on this clone: The sample has other DNA sequences that encode this CDR3 too. V usage is TRBV7-9 and J usage is TRBJ1-2, with 8 bases matching TRBD1. V lost 5 bases to trimming and J lost 4 bases; unmatched junction nucleotides: 6. Germline V CDR1 and CDR2: SEHNR, FQNEAQ (reference sequence). CDR3 length: 14 residues. CDR3 loop: CASSPTGAGYGYTF. The CDR3 nucleotides read TGTGCCAGCAGCCCGACAGGGGCGGGCTATGGCTACACCTTC.

The chain is built from TRBV20-1 and TRBJ2-1, with D maybe TRBD2 (6 bases). The V end lost 3 bases, the J end lost 10 bases, and 10 bases lay between the germline ends. Per germline, CDR1 DFQATT and CDR2 SNEGSKA (reference sequence). The CDR3 covers 11 residues. The CDR3: CSARLAAEQFF. CDR3 coding DNA: TGCAGTGCTAGGTTAGCGGCAGAGCAGTTCTTC.

The chain couples TRBV9 to TRBJ2-1; 8 nucleotides align to TRBD2. There are 17 residues in the CDR3. Germline trimming cut 0 bases from V and 1 base from J; bases unmatched to any gene: 6. Germline V gives CDR1 SGDLS, CDR2 YYNGEE. Written as DNA, the CDR3 is TGTGCCAGCAGCGTAGTGAGCGGGGGCGGGTCCTACAATGAGCAGTTCTTC. It yields the protein CASSVVSGGGSYNEQFF.

V and J are TRBV4-1 and TRBJ2-7; no reliable D call. V was pared by 4 bases and J by 4 bases, with 17 bases between. From germline, CDR1 is MGHRA and CDR2 YSYEKL. This CDR3 has 15 residues. The CDR3 region is CASSPTTLAEYEQYF. CDR3 DNA sequence: TGCGCCAGCAGCCCCACGACGTTGGCCGAGTACGAGCAGTACTTC.

The chain is built from TRBV4-1 and TRBJ2-4; 8 bases align to TRBD2. The CDR3 extends over 17 amino acids. The germline V gene has CDR1 MGHRA and CDR2 YSYEKL. V shed 4 bases and J 0 bases; nucleotides not matched to a gene: 8. The CDR3 reads CASSRTTSGIAKNIQYF. CDR3 nucleotides: TGCGCCAGCAGCCGGACCACTAGCGGAATAGCCAAAAACATTCAGTACTTC.

This chain links TRBV7-4 with TRBJ2-7; D gene unclear. Trimming cost V 2 bases and J 5 bases, with 25 bases left between them. Germline CDR1 is SGHVT and CDR2 is SQSDAQ. The CDR3 consists of 18 residues. The DNA of the CDR3 is TGTGCCAGCAGCTTACTGTGCTGTGTCCCAAGACCTTACGACGAGCAGTACTTC. Protein product: CASSLLCCVPRPYDEQYF.

About this clone itself: The same CDR3 also results from other DNA sequences found in this sample. The chain links TRBV9 to TRBJ2-1; D is unresolved. CDR1 is SGDLS, CDR2 YYNGEE, per germline. The CDR3 runs 12 residues. Trimming shortened V by 0 bases and J by 7 bases, and 5 bases separated the two germline ends. CDR3 protein: CASSVAPNEQFF. The CDR3 DNA reads TGTGCCAGCAGCGTAGCCCCGAATGAGCAGTTCTTC.

This clone appeared once. This chain connects TRBV7-9 to TRBJ2-5, with D uncertain. From germline, CDR1 is SEHNR and CDR2 FQNEAQ (reference sequence). V shed 1 base and J shed 4 bases, with 16 bases lying between them. The CDR3 runs to 16 residues. CDR3 region: CASSLGVAPVGETQYF. The CDR3 DNA sequence: TGTGCCAGCAGCTTAGGGGTGGCCCCGGTAGGAGAGACCCAGTACTTC. The variable domain in full, with the rest retrieved from reference TRBV7-9 and TRBJ2-5, is DTGVSQNPRHKITKRGQNVTFRCDPISEHNRLYWYRQTLGQGPEFLTYFQNEAQLEKSRLLSDRFSAERPKGSFSTLEIQRTEQGDSAMYLCASSLGVAPVGETQYFGPGTRLLVL.